Each of the 29 T cell receptor beta chains below was sequenced from the same sample in a study of identical twins. MiXCR was run by TCRdb on the 5' RACE reads, yielding one entry per CDR3 protein. This sample has 700,000 to 950,000 distinct CDR3 sequences, with 9% to 15% found just once. These data are also associated with another study on yellow fever vaccine responses in identical twins.

The specimen sequenced was PBMCs. The receptor source for this set is a woman in her late teens or twenties in good health.

The chain recombines TRBV12-3 or TRBV12-4 with TRBJ2-1, with D perhaps TRBD1 (6 bases). Trimming took off 10 bases at V and 4 bases at J, with 32 bases between the two ends. The CDR3 spans 19 residues. The CDR3 DNA reads TGTGCCACCAGACCAATACAGGGACCCATGGGCCTCGGTTACAATGAGCAGTTCTTC. Amino acid sequence: CATRPIQGPMGLGYNEQFF.

This clonotype was picked up a small number of times. CDR3 protein: CASSPADRDTGELFF. CDR3 nucleotides: TGCGCCAGCTCACCAGCCGACCGTGACACCGGGGAGCTGTTTTTT. The V gene is TRBV4-1, the J gene TRBJ2-2, with D hard to call. This CDR3 comprises 15 residues. Trimming took 8 bases from V and 3 from J, leaving 16 bases between them. Germline V gene sequence: CDR1 MGHRA, CDR2 YSYEKL.

This chain joins TRBV12-3 or TRBV12-4 and TRBJ1-3, with unresolved D. The germline V and J ends were trimmed by 0 bases and 2 bases, with 8 bases remaining between them. The length of the CDR3 is 15 residues. The CDR3 DNA reads TGTGCCAGCAGTTTAGCTGGAGCTCCTGGAAACACCATATATTTT. It yields the protein CASSLAGAPGNTIYF.

This clonotype has more than one count but fewer than ten. This chain uses TRBV7-9 with TRBJ2-1; 8 positions agree with TRBD1. This CDR3 contains 17 residues. The V and J ends lost 2 bases and 7 bases, in that order; junction bases with no gene match: 13. CDR1 is SEHNR, CDR2 FQNEAQ, per germline (reference sequence). The CDR3 loop is CASSLRETGVRPNEQFF. CDR3 DNA sequence: TGTGCCAGCAGCTTACGGGAGACAGGGGTCCGGCCTAATGAGCAGTTCTTC.

This clonotype was counted between two and nine times. The chain links TRBV28 to TRBJ2-7, with D possibly matching TRBD2 (6 bases). The CDR3 covers 15 residues. CDR1 MDHEN and CDR2 SYDVKM come from the germline V gene. V was shortened by 3 bases and J by 3 bases, with 15 bases between the two germline ends. DNA of the CDR3: TGTGCCAGCAGTTTTCCCCGGGGGACCCTCTACGAGCAGTACTTC. This sequence encodes CASSFPRGTLYEQYF.

This clonotype was detected a few times. The J gene is TRBJ2-3, the V gene TRBV15; D not resolved. CDR3 size: 13 residues. The ends were cut back, 4 bases at V and 2 bases at J, with 7 bases in the middle. The germline V gene has CDR1 LNHNV and CDR2 YYDKDF (reference sequence). The DNA of the CDR3 is TGTGCCACCAGCATAGACCTCACAGATACGCAGTATTTT. Protein: CATSIDLTDTQYF.

This clonotype was recorded a few times. This sequence joins TRBV5-1 and TRBJ2-1, with TRBD1 matching 9 bases. The CDR3 has 12 residues. Germline V lookup: CDR1 SGHRS, CDR2 YFSETQ. Trimming took 0 bases from V and 13 from J; bases not matched to a gene: 2. CDR3 nucleotide sequence: TGCGCCAGCAGCTTGGGGGGACAGGGTCAGTTCTTC. Protein product: CASSLGGQGQFF.

A few counts support this clonotype. The V gene is TRBV11-2, the J gene TRBJ1-4; TRBD1 might be the D (6 bases). V lost 3 bases and J 8 bases, leaving 16 bases between the germline ends. Germline-derived CDR1 and CDR2 are SGHAT and FQNNGV. The CDR3 sequence is 15 residues long. DNA of the CDR3: TGTGCCAGCAGCTTTGCCCTACAGGGAGGGGAAAAACTGTTTTTT. This encodes CASSFALQGGEKLFF.

The chain carries TRBV18 and TRBJ2-2; 8 positions agree with TRBD1. The CDR3 is 15 amino acids. Germline CDR1 is KGHSH and CDR2 is LQKENI. After removal of 1 base from V and 4 bases from J, the junction contained 2 bases not matched to a gene. The CDR3 protein is CASSPRTGFTGELFF. The DNA of the CDR3 is TGTGCCAGCTCACCACGGACAGGGTTCACCGGGGAGCTGTTTTTT.

This clonotype was counted a few times. The DNA of the CDR3 is TGTGCCAGCTCACTCCTGATGTCGGGACAATCCTACAATGAGCAGTTCTTC. Its translation: CASSLLMSGQSYNEQFF. The gene calls are TRBV18 and TRBJ2-1, with D possibly TRBD1 on 6 matching bases. Looked up from germline, CDR1 is KGHSH and CDR2 is LQKENI. The CDR3 has 17 residues. V was cut by 4 bases and J by 1 base, with 17 bases left in between.

This clonotype was found many times. The gene calls are TRBV28 and TRBJ2-1; D is uncertain. This CDR3 has 16 amino acids. Germline V gene data show CDR1 as MDHEN and CDR2 as SYDVKM. V lost 4 bases, J lost 6 bases, and 19 bases lay in between. The CDR3 bases are TGTGCCAGCAGTTCTAAAGGCCCTCGAAGTTCCAATGAGCAGTTCTTC. Its translation is CASSSKGPRSSNEQFF.

This clonotype was observed a handful of times. The chain combines TRBV11-3 with TRBJ2-1, with a possible D match to TRBD2 (7 bases). Germline assignment: CDR1 SGHNT and CDR2 YENEEA. The V end was cut by 3 bases, the J end by 7 bases, with 16 bases between. The CDR3 totals 15 residues. The DNA of the CDR3 is TGTGCCAGCAGCTTTATGGGGGGGGGCTTAAATGAGCAGTTCTTC. Translated: CASSFMGGGLNEQFF.

The chain couples TRBV12-3 or TRBV12-4 to TRBJ1-4; D might be TRBD1 (6 bases). The ends were cut back, 7 bases at V and 8 bases at J, with 26 bases in the middle. The CDR3 runs 17 residues. CDR3 region: CASTSRGAATSREKLFF. The CDR3 DNA reads as TGTGCCAGCACCTCAAGGGGGGCAGCCACCTCCCGAGAAAAACTGTTTTTT.

This clonotype was detected ten times or more. V usage is TRBV9 and J usage is TRBJ2-3; D not resolved. Between the trimmed V and J ends, which lost 5 bases and 4 bases, there was a span of 17 bases. The CDR3 is 15 residues long. Germline assignment: CDR1 SGDLS and CDR2 YYNGEE. Written as DNA, the CDR3 is TGTGCCAGCAGTCCCGGCCTGACCCATGCAGATACGCAGTATTTT. It is translated as CASSPGLTHADTQYF. Based on the CDR3 plus reference TRBV9 and TRBJ2-3, the full variable domain is DSGVTQTPKHLITATGQRVTLRCSPRSGDLSVYWYQQSLDQGLQFLIQYYNGEERAKGNILERFSAQQFPDLHSELNLSSLELGDSALYFCASSPGLTHADTQYFGPGTRLTVL.

The chain links TRBV3-1 to TRBJ2-3, with D unresolved. CDR1 and CDR2 (germline): LGHDT, YNNKEL (reference sequence). The CDR3 is 14 residues long. V gave up 3 bases and J gave up 2 bases, with 9 bases separating them. CDR3 sequence reads: CASSQPGPTDTQYF. As DNA, the CDR3 is TGTGCCAGCAGCCAGCCGGGCCCCACAGATACGCAGTATTTT.

The CDR3 reads CSARDGSGVEPQHF. The CDR3 bases are TGCAGTGCTAGAGATGGTTCAGGGGTGGAGCCCCAGCATTTT. The rearrangement uses TRBV20-1 and TRBJ1-5; the D gene is possibly TRBD1 (6 bases). The germline V gene encodes CDR1 DFQATT and CDR2 SNEGSKA (reference sequence). With 0 bases removed from V and 8 bases from J, the gap between germline ends came to 14 bases. The CDR3 totals 14 residues.

The chain has TRBV24-1 and TRBJ2-3, with 15 bases fitting TRBD2. The germline CDR1 and CDR2 sequences are KGHDR and SFDVKD. The CDR3 runs 15 residues. The V gene end was trimmed by 9 bases and the J gene end by 5 bases; junction bases not matched to a gene: 5. The DNA of the CDR3 is TGTGCCACCGGGGGACTAGCGGGAGGAGGAGATACGCAGTATTTT. Amino acid sequence: CATGGLAGGGDTQYF.

CDR3 coding DNA: TGTGCCAGCAGTTTATTGGGCGATTCAGGCTACACCTTC. Protein product: CASSLLGDSGYTF. The chain carries TRBV12-3 or TRBV12-4 and TRBJ1-2; no clear D. V was pared by 2 bases and J by 8 bases, with 12 bases between. The length of the CDR3 is 13 residues.

V is TRBV27 and J is TRBJ2-2, with D possibly being TRBD1 (6 bases). The germline V gene has CDR1 MNHEY and CDR2 SMNVEV (reference sequence). CDR3 length: 13 amino acids. V was clipped by 4 bases and J by 7 bases, with 10 bases between them. The CDR3 region has the DNA TGTGCCAGCAGTTCCAGGGACAACGGGGAGCTGTTTTTT. Its protein is CASSSRDNGELFF.

The V gene is TRBV5-1, the J gene TRBJ2-6; D not resolved. The CDR3 covers 19 residues. The ends were cut back, 0 bases at V and 0 bases at J, with 16 bases in the middle. Germline assignment: CDR1 SGHRS and CDR2 YFSETQ. DNA of the CDR3: TGCGCCAGCAGCTTGGCGTTCATAAGGGCGCCCTCTGGGGCCAACGTCCTGACTTTC. Its translation is CASSLAFIRAPSGANVLTF.

As DNA, the CDR3 is TGTGCCAGCAGCCCGGACGGGGCGCGGTTGGGTGAGACCCAGTACTTC. It encodes CASSPDGARLGETQYF. The chain has TRBV5-5 and TRBJ2-5, with D perhaps assigned TRBD1 or TRBD2 (5 bases each). Germline loops: CDR1 SGHKS, CDR2 YYEKEE (reference sequence). The CDR3 length is 16 residues. The V end lost 4 bases, the J end lost 5 bases, and 21 bases lay between the germline ends.

This clonotype was recorded many times. The J gene is TRBJ2-1, the V gene TRBV12-3 or TRBV12-4; 8 bases fit TRBD2. This CDR3 region has 12 residues. V lost 5 bases, J lost 10 bases, and 4 bases stayed unmatched. The CDR3 here is CASSGTSREQFF. The CDR3 DNA follows: TGTGCCAGCAGTGGGACTAGTCGGGAGCAGTTCTTC.

This clonotype has only a few counts. V is TRBV3-1 and J is TRBJ2-1; TRBD1 agrees at 9 bases. Germline lookup yields CDR1 LGHDT and CDR2 YNNKEL (reference sequence). The CDR3 covers 19 residues. With 4 bases clipped from V and 4 bases from J, the junction kept 17 bases outside the gene matches. Here the CDR3 DNA reads TGTGCCAGCAGCCCCCCGGGACAGGGCTCTTCTGTAACGTACAATGAGCAGTTCTTC. Translated: CASSPPGQGSSVTYNEQFF.

This clonotype has a handful of counts. The chain couples TRBV5-1 to TRBJ2-1; TRBD1 is a possible D gene (5 bases). V lost 4 bases and J lost 5, with 13 bases in between. The CDR3 extends over 14 amino acids. Germline V gene data show CDR1 as SGHRS and CDR2 as YFSETQ. CDR3: CASSLGQINNEQFF. CDR3 nucleotide sequence: TGCGCCAGCAGCCTGGGGCAGATTAACAATGAGCAGTTCTTC.

This clonotype was detected only a few times. The chain couples TRBV10-3 to TRBJ2-3; D perhaps matches TRBD1 (5 bases). The V gene lost 6 bases and the J gene lost 0 bases, with 13 bases spanning the gap. Germline V CDR1 and CDR2: ENHRY, SYGVKD. CDR3 size: 15 residues. In DNA form, the CDR3 reads TGTGCCATCAGACTGACAGACCCCAGCACAGATACGCAGTATTTT. Protein product: CAIRLTDPSTDTQYF.

The chain uses TRBV14 and TRBJ2-7; 11 bases agree with TRBD2. The CDR3 covers 15 residues. CDR1 is SGHDN and CDR2 is FVKESK in the germline V gene. The ends lost 4 bases at V and 2 bases at J; junction bases unmatched: 4. CDR3 nucleotides: TGTGCCAGCAGCCGGCTAGCGGGAGGTGCCTACGAGCAGTACTTC. This encodes CASSRLAGGAYEQYF.

This clonotype has just a few counts. The chain carries TRBV29-1 and TRBJ2-1; 10 positions match TRBD2. V shed 1 base and J 6 bases; nucleotides not matched to a gene: 15. Germline V gene sequence: CDR1 SQVTM, CDR2 ANQGSEA. The CDR3 length is 18 residues. The CDR3 region has the DNA TGCAGCGTTGAAGTGGGCCTAGCGGGAGCTCCTTCGTCCAATGAGCAGTTCTTC. As protein: CSVEVGLAGAPSSNEQFF.

This clonotype has more than one count but fewer than ten. The chain combines TRBV20-1 with TRBJ2-7, with TRBD2 matching 9 bases. This CDR3 comprises 14 residues. V lost 7 bases, J lost 3 bases, and 10 bases stayed unmatched. Per the germline V gene, CDR1 is DFQATT and CDR2 is SNEGSKA (reference sequence). The CDR3 reads CSVSGLAGIYEQYF. CDR3 coding DNA: TGCAGTGTCAGTGGGCTAGCGGGGATCTACGAGCAGTACTTC.

The gene calls are TRBV27 and TRBJ2-1; D gene uncertain. The CDR3 covers 13 residues. Germline CDR1 is MNHEY and CDR2 is SMNVEV (reference sequence). Trimming shortened V by 1 base and J by 5 bases, and 6 bases separated the two germline ends. The CDR3 nucleotides are TGTGCCAGCAGTTTATTAGTCCACAATGAGCAGTTCTTC. Amino acid sequence: CASSLLVHNEQFF.